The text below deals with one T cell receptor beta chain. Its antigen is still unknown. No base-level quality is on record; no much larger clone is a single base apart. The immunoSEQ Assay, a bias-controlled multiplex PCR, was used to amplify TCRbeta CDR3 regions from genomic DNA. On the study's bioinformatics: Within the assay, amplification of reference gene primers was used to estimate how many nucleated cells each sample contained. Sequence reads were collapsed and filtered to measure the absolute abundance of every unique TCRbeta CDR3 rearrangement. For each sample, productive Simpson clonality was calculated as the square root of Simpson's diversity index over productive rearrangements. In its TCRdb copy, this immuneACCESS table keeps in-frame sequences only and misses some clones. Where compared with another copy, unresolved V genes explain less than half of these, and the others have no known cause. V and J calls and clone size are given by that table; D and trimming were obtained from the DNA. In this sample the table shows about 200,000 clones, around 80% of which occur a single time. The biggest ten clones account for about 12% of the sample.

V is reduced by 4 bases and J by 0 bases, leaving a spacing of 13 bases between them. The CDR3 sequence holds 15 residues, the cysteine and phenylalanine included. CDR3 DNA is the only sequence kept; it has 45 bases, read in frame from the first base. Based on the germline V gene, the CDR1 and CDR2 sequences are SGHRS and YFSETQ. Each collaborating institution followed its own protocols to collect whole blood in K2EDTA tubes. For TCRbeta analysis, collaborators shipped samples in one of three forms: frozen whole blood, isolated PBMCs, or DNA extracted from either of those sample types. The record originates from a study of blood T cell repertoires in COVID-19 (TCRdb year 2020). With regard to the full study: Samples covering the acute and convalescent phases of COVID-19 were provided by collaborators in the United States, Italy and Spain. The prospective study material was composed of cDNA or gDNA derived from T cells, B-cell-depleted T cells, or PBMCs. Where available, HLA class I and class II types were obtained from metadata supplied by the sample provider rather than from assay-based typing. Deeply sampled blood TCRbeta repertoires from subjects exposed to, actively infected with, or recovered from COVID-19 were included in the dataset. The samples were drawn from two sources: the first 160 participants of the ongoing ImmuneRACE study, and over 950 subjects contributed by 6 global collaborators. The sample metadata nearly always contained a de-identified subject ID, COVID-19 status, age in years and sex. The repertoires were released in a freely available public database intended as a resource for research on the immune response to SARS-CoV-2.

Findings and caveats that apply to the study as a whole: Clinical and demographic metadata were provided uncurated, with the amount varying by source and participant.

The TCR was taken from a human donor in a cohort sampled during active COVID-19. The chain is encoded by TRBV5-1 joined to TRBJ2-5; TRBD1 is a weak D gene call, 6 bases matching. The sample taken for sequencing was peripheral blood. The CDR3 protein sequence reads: CASSNTDRNQETQYF. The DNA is TGCGCCAGCAGCAATACGGACAGAAACCAAGAGACCCAGTACTTC.